These 16 T cell receptor beta chains were all obtained from the same sample, sequenced in a study of T-cell reconstitution after alpha-beta-depleted transplantation in children. Unique molecular identifiers featured in how the TCRbeta library was prepared. TCRdb recomputed calls from the PCR reads with MiXCR, one row per CDR3 protein. Here the sample spans 550,000 to 800,000 distinct CDR3 sequences, roughly 14% being singletons. Sequences were derived from PBMCs, sampled before TCRalphabeta/CD19-depleted stem cell transplant. The receptors were gathered from a girl aged 2-9 years with congenital amegakaryocytic thrombocytopenia, due to receive a stem cell transplant.

This rearrangement joins TRBV6-5 to TRBJ1-4; weak D call: TRBD1 (6 bases). The CDR3 covers 14 residues. V was trimmed by 0 bases and J by 14 bases, leaving 16 bases between them. The germline CDR1 and CDR2 sequences are MNHEY and SVGAGI. CDR3 region: CASSYSAGGGGLFF. The DNA of the CDR3 is TGTGCCAGCAGTTACTCGGCCGGAGGGGGAGGGCTGTTTTTT.

In this sample, this clonotype turned up many times. The chain has TRBV28 and TRBJ2-1; TRBD2 matches at 7 bases. Unmatched junction bases numbered 10, after V lost 10 bases and J lost 1 base. This CDR3 has 15 residues. Germline V gene sequence: CDR1 MDHEN, CDR2 SYDVKM. CDR3 amino acids: CANNSGPESYNEQFF. CDR3 nucleotide sequence: TGTGCCAATAATAGCGGGCCTGAGTCCTACAATGAGCAGTTCTTC.

This clonotype was seen at least ten times. This chain joins TRBV12-3 or TRBV12-4 and TRBJ2-5; 9 bases map to TRBD2. The V segment lost 5 bases and the J segment 0 bases; nucleotides outside the gene matches: 10. This CDR3 is 17 amino acids long. The CDR3: CASSARLADIYQETQYF. DNA for the CDR3: TGTGCCAGCAGTGCAAGACTAGCGGACATATACCAAGAGACCCAGTACTTC.

This clonotype was seen repeatedly, ten times or more. The chain carries TRBV5-1 and TRBJ2-7, with 7 bases identical to TRBD2. The CDR3 runs 14 residues. Germline-derived CDR1 and CDR2 are SGHRS and YFSETQ. V gave up 1 base and J gave up 5 bases; unmatched junction bases: 6. The CDR3 nucleotides are TGCGCCAGCAGCTTGTGGCGGGAGACGAACGAGCAGTACTTC. Its translation: CASSLWRETNEQYF.

This chain connects TRBV5-1 to TRBJ2-1; perhaps TRBD2 as D (6 bases). Germline assignment: CDR1 SGHRS and CDR2 YFSETQ. V gave up 0 bases and J gave up 5 bases, with 24 bases separating them. The CDR3 contains 19 residues. In nucleotides, the CDR3 is TGCGCCAGCAGCTTGGCCTCAAACGGTAGGGCAAGCGGGCACAATGAGCAGTTCTTC. Its translation is CASSLASNGRASGHNEQFF. Filled out from reference TRBV5-1 and TRBJ2-1, the complete variable domain reads KAGVTQTPRYLIKTRGQQVTLSCSPISGHRSVSWYQQTPGQGLQFLFEYFSETQRNKGNFPGRFSGRQFSNSRSEMNVSTLELGDSALYLCASSLASNGRASGHNEQFFGPGTRLTVL.

This clonotype was counted many times. The chain recombines TRBV20-1 with TRBJ2-1; 11 bases line up with TRBD2. The CDR3 has 14 amino acids. Germline-derived CDR1 and CDR2 are DFQATT and SNEGSKA (reference sequence). The V and J ends lost 5 bases and 7 bases, in that order; junction bases with no gene match: 7. The CDR3 reads CSAVLAGGSNEQFF. CDR3 coding DNA: TGCAGTGCTGTCCTAGCGGGAGGTTCAAATGAGCAGTTCTTC.

The genes are TRBV5-1 and TRBJ2-3; 8 bases map to TRBD2. Germline values: CDR1 SGHRS, CDR2 YFSETQ. There are 14 residues in the CDR3. V was clipped by 9 bases and J by 2 bases; unmatched bases: 8. CDR3 bases: TGCGCCACCAAACCGGGACTAGACACAGATACGCAGTATTTT. Translated, it gives CATKPGLDTDTQYF.

This clonotype was found many times. The rearrangement joins TRBV29-1 to TRBJ2-5; D ambiguous. V lost 1 base and J 5 bases, leaving 5 bases between the germline ends. The germline gives CDR1 SQVTM, CDR2 ANQGSEA. There are 11 residues in the CDR3. The CDR3 coding sequence is TGCAGCGTTGAAGTTGGGGAGACCCAGTACTTC. This gives the protein CSVEVGETQYF.

The rearrangement joins TRBV4-1 to TRBJ2-3; D ambiguous. In germline, CDR1 is MGHRA, CDR2 YSYEKL. The length of the CDR3 is 15 residues. V was trimmed by 0 bases and J by 7 bases, leaving 14 bases between them. CDR3 region: CASSQEVISQNTQYF. The CDR3 bases are TGCGCCAGCAGCCAAGAGGTCATCAGTCAGAATACGCAGTATTTT.

This clonotype was seen repeatedly, ten times or more. The chain joins TRBV20-1 to TRBJ2-1; 7 bases match TRBD2. Germline CDR1 and CDR2: DFQATT and SNEGSKA (reference sequence). The CDR3 sequence is 12 residues long. Trimming cost V 6 bases and J 4 bases; bases outside gene matches: 3. CDR3 in amino acids: CSAGAGYNEQFF. CDR3 DNA sequence: TGCAGTGCCGGAGCGGGGTACAATGAGCAGTTCTTC.

This clonotype was picked up a small number of times. This rearrangement joins TRBV18 to TRBJ2-5, with D tentatively TRBD2 (6 bases). Trimming left V 1 base short and J 5 bases short, with 17 bases between. Per the germline V gene, CDR1 is KGHSH and CDR2 is LQKENI. The length of the CDR3 is 16 residues. The CDR3 sequence: CASSPRPGNGRETQYF. The CDR3 nucleotides read TGTGCCAGCTCACCACGGCCGGGAAATGGGAGGGAGACCCAGTACTTC.

CDR3 residues: CATSEEQVPLNTEAFF. CDR3 in DNA: TGTGCCACCAGTGAAGAACAGGTTCCGTTGAACACTGAAGCTTTCTTT. The chain carries TRBV24-1 and TRBJ1-1; weak D call: TRBD1 (5 bases). The CDR3 sequence is 16 residues long. Germline V CDR1 and CDR2: KGHDR, SFDVKD. Trimming shortened V by 4 bases and J by 0 bases, and 14 bases separated the two germline ends.

This clonotype was seen at least ten times. The chain uses TRBV20-1 and TRBJ2-1; the D gene is possibly TRBD2 (5 bases). The CDR3 spans 14 residues. Germline loops: CDR1 DFQATT, CDR2 SNEGSKA (reference sequence). V was pared by 3 bases and J by 0 bases, with 9 bases between. The CDR3 reads CSASFGSSYNEQFF. The CDR3 DNA sequence: TGCAGTGCTAGTTTTGGGAGCTCCTACAATGAGCAGTTCTTC.

At least ten counts were recorded for this clonotype. This sequence joins TRBV9 and TRBJ2-1, with 7 bases that match TRBD2. From germline, CDR1 is SGDLS and CDR2 YYNGEE. This CDR3 contains 14 residues. V lost 6 bases and J lost 6; bases outside the gene matches: 9. The DNA for the CDR3 is TGTGCCAGCAACCGGGGGGAATTCATCAATGAGCAGTTCTTC. It encodes CASNRGEFINEQFF.

This clonotype has a count of ten or more. The chain is built from TRBV9 and TRBJ2-4; no clear D. Between the trimmed V and J ends, which lost 0 bases and 3 bases, there was a span of 10 bases. The CDR3 contains 15 residues. Germline CDR1 SGDLS, CDR2 YYNGEE. The CDR3 reads CASSVGGRDKNIQYF. The CDR3 region has the DNA TGTGCCAGCAGCGTAGGGGGTAGGGACAAAAACATTCAGTACTTC.

This clonotype was observed many times. The CDR3 bases are TGCAGTGCTAGTACGGCAGGGGGAAGACAGCCCCAGCATTTT. This codes for CSASTAGGRQPQHF. The chain couples TRBV20-1 to TRBJ1-5; 7 bases align to TRBD1. Germline V gene data show CDR1 as DFQATT and CDR2 as SNEGSKA (reference sequence). The CDR3 runs 14 residues. The ends lost 3 bases at V and 7 bases at J; junction bases unmatched: 9.